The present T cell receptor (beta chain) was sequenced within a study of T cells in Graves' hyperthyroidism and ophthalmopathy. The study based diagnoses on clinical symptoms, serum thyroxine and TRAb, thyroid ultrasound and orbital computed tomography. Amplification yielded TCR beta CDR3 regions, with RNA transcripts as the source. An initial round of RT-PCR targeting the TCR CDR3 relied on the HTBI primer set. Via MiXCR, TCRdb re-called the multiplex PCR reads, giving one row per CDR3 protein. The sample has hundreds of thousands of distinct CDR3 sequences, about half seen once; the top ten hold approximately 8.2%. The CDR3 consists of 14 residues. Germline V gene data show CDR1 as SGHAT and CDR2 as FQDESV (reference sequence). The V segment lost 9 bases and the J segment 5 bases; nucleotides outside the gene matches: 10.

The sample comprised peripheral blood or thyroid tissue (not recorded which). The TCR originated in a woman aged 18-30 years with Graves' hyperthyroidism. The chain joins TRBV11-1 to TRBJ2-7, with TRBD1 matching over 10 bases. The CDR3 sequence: CASSLRDRGNEQYF. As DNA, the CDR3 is TGTGCCAGTAGTCTCCGGGACAGGGGAAACGAGCAGTACTTC.